One and the same sample provided the 18 T cell receptor beta chains below, sequenced in a study of blood T cell repertoires in COVID-19. The data were produced by immunoSEQ multiplex PCR, yet TCRdb's version contains in-frame clones alone and is incomplete. The sample lists 45,000 to 55,000 clones, 84% occurring once. Specimen: peripheral blood. The receptors here all came from a man aged 45-60 years with acute or convalescent COVID-19.

The chain carries TRBV15 and TRBJ2-4; 11 bases fit TRBD1. The CDR3 totals 20 residues. V gave up 1 base and J gave up 0 bases; unmatched junction bases: 11. Germline V lookup: CDR1 LNHNV, CDR2 YYDKDF (reference sequence). In DNA, the CDR3 is TGTGCCACCAGCAGAGCCTCCCGGGACAGGGGGGTGTTAGCCAAAAACATTCAGTACTTC. This translates into CATSRASRDRGVLAKNIQYF.

This clone was counted between two and nine times. The chain couples TRBV28 to TRBJ2-7; 10 bases are shared with TRBD1. This CDR3 has 15 amino acids. Germline values: CDR1 MDHEN, CDR2 SYDVKM. V lost 4 bases and J lost 4; bases outside the gene matches: 7. CDR3 region: CASSSPGQGRYEQYF. For the CDR3, the DNA is TGTGCCAGCAGTTCTCCGGGACAGGGGAGGTACGAGCAGTACTTC.

The chain uses TRBV27 and TRBJ2-7; D possibly corresponds to TRBD1 (6 bases). Germline V gene sequence: CDR1 MNHEY, CDR2 SMNVEV (reference sequence). V dropped 5 bases and J dropped 3 bases, with 20 bases sitting between them. The CDR3 spans 16 residues. The CDR3 loop is CASSGGDLGRIYEQYF. The CDR3 region has the DNA TGTGCCAGCAGTGGGGGCGACCTAGGCCGAATCTACGAGCAGTACTTC.

This clone turned up a few times. The chain joins TRBV30 to TRBJ1-5; D perhaps matches TRBD1 (5 bases). Germline V gene data show CDR1 as GTSNPN and CDR2 as SVGIG (reference sequence). The CDR3 sequence is 18 residues long. V lost 1 base and J 3 bases, leaving 22 bases between the germline ends. The CDR3 DNA reads as TGTGCCTGGAGTGGAAATCGTAAGGGGTCTATCTCCAATCAGCCCCAGCATTTT. It codes for CAWSGNRKGSISNQPQHF.

This clone appeared once. The chain carries TRBV7-6 and TRBJ2-2; the match to TRBD2 covers 9 bases. V lost 5 bases to trimming and J lost 2 bases; unmatched junction nucleotides: 6. The CDR3 totals 16 residues. CDR1 and CDR2 from the germline V gene are SGHVS and FNYEAQ. The CDR3 region has the DNA TGTGCCAGCAGCCTCCGACTAGCGGCAAACACCGGGGAGCTGTTTTTT. It encodes CASSLRLAANTGELFF.

The chain carries TRBV27 and TRBJ1-5; 8 positions agree with TRBD1. The CDR3 contains 17 residues. J gave up 2 bases and V 5 bases, and 11 bases lay outside the gene matches. CDR1 MNHEY and CDR2 SMNVEV come from the germline V gene (reference sequence). The chain's CDR3 is CASSDSTGVGGNQPQHF. In DNA form, the CDR3 reads TGTGCCAGCAGTGACTCGACAGGGGTCGGTGGCAATCAGCCCCAGCATTTT.

The genes are TRBV5-6 and TRBJ1-5, with 7 bases lining up with TRBD1. V lost 2 bases to trimming and J lost 3 bases; unmatched junction nucleotides: 5. The CDR3 loop spans 15 amino acids. CDR1 is SGHDT and CDR2 is YYEEEE in the germline V gene. CDR3 sequence: CASSLNRGFNQPQHF. The CDR3 region has the DNA TGTGCCAGCAGCTTAAACAGGGGATTCAATCAGCCCCAGCATTTT. The variable domain in full, completed from reference TRBV5-6 and TRBJ1-5, reads DAGVTQSPTHLIKTRGQQVTLRCSPKSGHDTVSWYQQALGQGPQFIFQYYEEEERQRGNFPDRFSGHQFPNYSSELNVNALLLGDSALYLCASSLNRGFNQPQHFGDGTRLSIL.

This clone was seen only once. This chain connects TRBV4-1 to TRBJ1-1; D might be TRBD1 (5 bases). Germline V gene lookup returns CDR1 MGHRA and CDR2 YSYEKL. The CDR3 runs 15 residues. V lost 0 bases, J lost 4 bases, and 12 bases lay in between. DNA of the CDR3: TGCGCCAGCAGCCAAGATCTCCGGGGGACCACTGAAGCTTTCTTT. This gives the protein CASSQDLRGTTEAFF.

CDR3 sequence reads: CASSPWTSGTDTQYF. The CDR3 DNA follows: TGTGCCAGCAGCCCGTGGACTAGCGGCACAGATACGCAGTATTTT. The rearrangement joins TRBV11-2 to TRBJ2-3; 9 bases map to TRBD2. Germline values: CDR1 SGHAT, CDR2 FQNNGV. There are 15 residues in the CDR3. Unmatched junction bases numbered 4, after V lost 5 bases and J lost 1 base.

The V call is TRBV18, the J call TRBJ1-6; 9 bases map to TRBD1. In germline, CDR1 is KGHSH, CDR2 LQKENI. J lost 10 bases, V lost 3 bases, and 7 bases had no gene match. The CDR3 runs 15 residues. The CDR3, as DNA: TGTGCCAGCTCACCTAATGACAGGGGGAGATCACCCCTCCACTTT. Translating gives CASSPNDRGRSPLHF.

This chain links TRBV9 with TRBJ2-1; 9 nucleotides align to TRBD1. The CDR3 is 15 amino acids. Germline V gene lookup returns CDR1 SGDLS and CDR2 YYNGEE. V shed 1 base and J 4 bases; nucleotides not matched to a gene: 3. CDR3 in DNA: TGTGCCAGCAGCGTAAAACAGGGGGCTTACAATGAGCAGTTCTTC. Its translation is CASSVKQGAYNEQFF.

V gene TRBV27 combines with J gene TRBJ1-6, with D possibly TRBD1 on 6 matching bases. The V and J ends lost 5 bases and 6 bases respectively, with 11 bases between them. CDR1 is MNHEY and CDR2 is SMNVEV in the germline V gene (reference sequence). The CDR3 has 14 residues. CDR3 sequence reads: CASSRGGANSPLHF. The CDR3 nucleotides are TGTGCCAGCAGTAGGGGGGGGGCTAATTCACCCCTCCACTTT.

J is TRBJ1-3 and V is TRBV19; perhaps TRBD1 as D (5 bases). From germline, CDR1 is LNHDA and CDR2 SQIVND (reference sequence). The CDR3 length is 16 residues. The germline V and J ends were trimmed by 3 bases and 0 bases, with 12 bases remaining between them. CDR3 nucleotide sequence: TGTGCCAGTAGTATCGCCGGGGGGTTCTCTGGAAACACCATATATTTT. Amino acids: CASSIAGGFSGNTIYF.

CDR3 loop: CASSPRGATYNEQFF. The DNA for the CDR3 is TGTGCCAGCAGTCCTCGGGGGGCCACCTACAATGAGCAGTTCTTC. This rearrangement joins TRBV11-2 to TRBJ2-1; D possibly corresponds to TRBD2 (7 bases). V dropped 6 bases and J dropped 2 bases, with 14 bases sitting between them. In germline, CDR1 is SGHAT, CDR2 FQNNGV. CDR3 size: 15 residues.

The chain uses TRBV6-1 and TRBJ2-1, with D perhaps matching TRBD1 (6 bases). V was shortened by 0 bases and J by 8 bases, with 8 bases between the two germline ends. CDR3 size: 13 residues. CDR1 and CDR2 (germline): MNHNS, SASEGT. The CDR3 loop reads CASSEARGDEQFF. In DNA, the CDR3 is TGTGCCAGCAGTGAAGCCAGGGGAGATGAGCAGTTCTTC.

The chain carries TRBV7-2 and TRBJ1-2; TRBD1 is a possible D gene (5 bases). V was trimmed by 0 bases and J by 2 bases, leaving 10 bases between them. In germline, CDR1 is SGHTA, CDR2 FQGNSA. CDR3 size: 15 residues. CDR3 region: CASSLAAGNNYGYTF. CDR3 sequence (DNA): TGTGCCAGCAGCTTAGCGGCAGGGAACAACTATGGCTACACCTTC.

The chain links TRBV19 to TRBJ2-1, with TRBD2 matching 11 bases. V lost 10 bases and J lost 3; bases outside the gene matches: 8. The CDR3 covers 15 residues. CDR1 is LNHDA, CDR2 SQIVND, per germline (reference sequence). CDR3 coding DNA: TGTGCCACCGCAACGACTAGCGGGGTCTACAATGAGCAGTTCTTC. It is translated as CATATTSGVYNEQFF.

The chain joins TRBV5-1 to TRBJ1-1; D is perhaps TRBD1 (6 bases). Germline CDR1 SGHRS, CDR2 YFSETQ. Trimming shortened V by 4 bases and J by 1 base, and 11 bases separated the two germline ends. This CDR3 has 14 amino acids. Here the CDR3 reads CASSVLGQNTEAFF. CDR3 nucleotides: TGCGCCAGCAGCGTCTTGGGACAGAACACTGAAGCTTTCTTT.